This T cell receptor (beta chain) was profiled in a study of shared clonotypes between healthy human individuals. Only in-frame clones appear in the TCRdb table, and some are missing; sequencing was by immunoSEQ multiplex PCR. The repertoire holds over 2 million clones, roughly 92% seen once, with 0.37% in the top ten. This CDR3 has 15 amino acids. CDR1 and CDR2 from the germline V gene are SGHRS and YFSETQ. J lost 3 bases, V lost 3 bases, and 9 bases had no gene match. Overall study findings and caveats: There were few donors, and this limited the genetic and exposure-history diversity represented. Non-shared clonotypes showed lower generation probabilities than clonotypes common to all four donors.

As for this clone: The antigen remains undetermined.

CD45RA-negative memory and CD45RA+ naive subsets were split from the CD4+ cells. The sample comprised naive CD4+ T cells from PBMCs. Subset given: CD45RA+ positively selected. V usage is TRBV5-1 and J usage is TRBJ2-7, with TRBD1 identical over 7 bases. This clonotype originated in a man aged 18 to 35 in good health. Some clones in this sample may be carry-over from other donors' samples. The CDR3 is CASSSGDSPRYEQYF. Written as DNA, the CDR3 is TGCGCCAGCAGCTCCGGGGACAGTCCTCGCTACGAGCAGTACTTC.